The 9 T cell receptor beta chains below were found in one sample sequenced in a study of blood T cells in healthy people across ages. Using a J-beta primer mix together with a sample-barcoded 5' primer, a second PCR was run for about 6 to 11 cycles. TCRdb independently ran MiXCR on the 5' RACE reads; one entry per CDR3 protein. The sample records some 1.4 million distinct CDR3 sequences, 40% to 50% being singletons. The sample comprised blood. The receptor source for this set is a woman aged 18-35 years in good health.

The chain employs TRBV3-1 and TRBJ2-5; the D gene is possibly TRBD1 (5 bases). CDR3 length: 15 residues. CDR1 is LGHDT and CDR2 is YNNKEL in the germline V gene (reference sequence). Trimming took 3 bases from V and 1 from J, leaving 12 bases between them. As DNA, the CDR3 is TGTGCCAGCAGCCATGCAGGGATGGCCCAAGAGACCCAGTACTTC. Its protein is CASSHAGMAQETQYF.

The gene calls are TRBV20-1 and TRBJ2-2, with 8 nucleotides matching TRBD2. Losses at the gene ends were 3 bases for V and 3 bases for J; bases not matched to a gene: 9. The CDR3 contains 16 residues. Germline V gene data show CDR1 as DFQATT and CDR2 as SNEGSKA (reference sequence). CDR3: CSARGGAGEDTGELFF. DNA of the CDR3: TGCAGTGCTAGGGGGGGAGCGGGAGAGGACACCGGGGAGCTGTTTTTT.

V is TRBV20-1 and J is TRBJ2-1; weak D call: TRBD2 (6 bases). TRBJ2-7 explains the end of the DNA better; the J call may be wrong. Looked up from germline, CDR1 is DFQATT and CDR2 is SNEGSKA (reference sequence). CDR3 length: 15 amino acids. For the CDR3, the DNA is TGCAGTGCTAGACGCGGGGCGGGTTCCTACAATGAGCAGTACTTC. It translates to CSARRGAGSYNEQYF.

This clonotype occurred once. This chain joins TRBV2 and TRBJ1-3, with TRBD1 identical over 7 bases. Trimming cost V 8 bases and J 2 bases; bases outside gene matches: 9. CDR1 and CDR2 from the germline V gene are SNHLY and FYNNEI. The CDR3 runs to 15 residues. As DNA, the CDR3 is TGTGCCAGCCACCCAGGGGGAGGGCCTGGAAACACCATATATTTT. This codes for CASHPGGGPGNTIYF.

This chain links TRBV18 with TRBJ1-1, with D uncertain. CDR1 and CDR2 from the germline V gene are KGHSH and LQKENI. CDR3 length: 14 amino acids. V lost 3 bases and J lost 1, with 9 bases in between. CDR3: CASSPEGANTEAFF. The CDR3 DNA is TGTGCCAGCTCACCCGAAGGCGCGAACACTGAAGCTTTCTTT.

The J gene is TRBJ2-1, the V gene TRBV11-2; 7 positions agree with TRBD2. The CDR3 has 18 residues. CDR1 is SGHAT and CDR2 is FQNNGV in the germline V gene. The ends lost 1 base at V and 2 bases at J; junction bases unmatched: 11. For the CDR3, the DNA is TGTGCCAGCAGCTTAGTTTACCTGGCGGGAGTGACCTACAATGAGCAGTTCTTC. This codes for CASSLVYLAGVTYNEQFF.

The table lists this clonotype with a few counts. CDR3: CASSLTSNTNYGYTF. DNA of the CDR3: TGCGCCAGCAGCTTGACCTCAAATACTAACTATGGCTACACCTTC. The rearrangement links TRBV5-1 to TRBJ1-2; no firm D call. CDR3 size: 15 residues. V lost 1 base to trimming and J lost 0 bases, with 10 bases between them. Germline CDR1 reads SGHRS; CDR2 reads YFSETQ.

This clonotype was counted between two and nine times. The chain combines TRBV10-3 with TRBJ1-1; TRBD1 might be the D (6 bases). There are 13 residues in the CDR3. Germline CDR1 and CDR2: ENHRY and SYGVKD. The V and J ends lost 6 bases and 1 base respectively, with 9 bases between them. CDR3 residues: CAIRDRENTEAFF. DNA of the CDR3: TGTGCCATCAGGGACAGAGAGAACACTGAAGCTTTCTTT.

This chain connects TRBV30 to TRBJ2-1, with 11 bases matching TRBD2. The junction had 9 bases not matched to a gene; V was cut back by 8 bases and J by 9 bases. The CDR3 has 13 residues. CDR1 and CDR2 from the germline V gene are GTSNPN and SVGIG (reference sequence). The CDR3 spells CALGFSGGGEQFF. The CDR3 nucleotides are TGTGCCCTCGGTTTTAGCGGGGGGGGTGAGCAGTTCTTC.